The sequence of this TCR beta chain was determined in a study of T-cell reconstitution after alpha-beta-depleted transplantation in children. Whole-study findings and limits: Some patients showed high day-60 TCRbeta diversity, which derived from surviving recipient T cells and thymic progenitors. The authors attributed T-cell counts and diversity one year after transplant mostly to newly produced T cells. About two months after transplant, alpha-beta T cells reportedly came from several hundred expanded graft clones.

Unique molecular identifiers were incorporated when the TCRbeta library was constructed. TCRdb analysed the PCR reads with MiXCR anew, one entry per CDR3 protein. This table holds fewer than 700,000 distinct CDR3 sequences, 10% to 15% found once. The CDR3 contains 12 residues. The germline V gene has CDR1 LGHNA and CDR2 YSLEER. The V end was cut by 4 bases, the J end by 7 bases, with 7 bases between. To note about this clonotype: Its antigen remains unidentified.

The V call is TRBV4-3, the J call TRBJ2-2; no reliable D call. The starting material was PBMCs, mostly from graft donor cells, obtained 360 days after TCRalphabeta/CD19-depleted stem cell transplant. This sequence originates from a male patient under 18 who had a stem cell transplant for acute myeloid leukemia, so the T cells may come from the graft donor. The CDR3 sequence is CASSPYGGELFF. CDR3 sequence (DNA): TGCGCCAGCAGCCCCTACGGCGGGGAGCTGTTTTTT.